This section outlines one T cell receptor (beta chain) sequence together with its context. Its specificity is not known. This CDR3 contains 16 residues. J lost 3 bases, V lost 5 bases, and 10 bases had no gene match. Germline V CDR1 and CDR2: SGHVS, FQNEAQ. Sequencing used immunoSEQ multiplex PCR; TCRdb keeps in-frame clones, though not all of them. The sample carries some 150,000 clones, around 89% recorded once. The sample belongs to a study of T cell responses to AZD1222 COVID-19 vaccine. The study, taken as a whole, reports: Among vaccine-associated CD4 TCRs, coverage spanned spike, with dominance at 160-218 and 743-854. Recipients of AZD1222 seropositive at baseline numbered only five or six. Per reports, nearly half of all spike-specific TCRs target regions that are unmutated in variants. After the peak T cell response, and only then, were repertoires sampled.

This chain links TRBV7-8 with TRBJ1-5; 7 positions match TRBD1. This material consisted of peripheral blood, taken on day 0 of MenACWY control vaccination. The TCR originated in an adult in good health. The CDR3 sequence: CASSRRWDRDNQPQHF. CDR3 bases: TGTGCCAGCAGCAGACGATGGGACAGAGACAATCAGCCCCAGCATTTT. The whole variable domain, filled in from reference TRBV7-8 and TRBJ1-5, reads GAGVSQSPRYKVAKRGQDVALRCDPISGHVSLFWYQQALGQGPEFLTYFQNEAQLDKSGLPSDRFFAERPEGSVSTLKIQRTQQEDSAVYLCASSRRWDRDNQPQHFGDGTRLSIL.